These 18 T cell receptor beta chains were all obtained from the same sample, sequenced in a study of T cells in Graves' hyperthyroidism and ophthalmopathy. The source material, RNA transcripts, was used to amplify TCR beta CDR3 regions. The HTBI set primed first-round TCR CDR3 RT-PCR. TCRdb re-called the multiplex PCR reads through MiXCR, storing one row per CDR3 protein. The table lists a few hundred thousand distinct CDR3 sequences, roughly 13% of them singletons. Material: blood. Receptors originate from a woman aged 40 to 50 with Graves' ophthalmopathy.

This clonotype was recorded many times. This rearrangement joins TRBV7-9 to TRBJ2-1; 8 bases match TRBD2. This CDR3 is 16 amino acids long. The germline V gene has CDR1 SEHNR and CDR2 FQNEAQ (reference sequence). The V segment lost 3 bases and the J segment 1 base; nucleotides outside the gene matches: 5. CDR3 in amino acids: CASSFGGAWSYNEQFF. For the CDR3, the DNA is TGTGCCAGCAGCTTCGGGGGGGCTTGGTCCTACAATGAGCAGTTCTTC.

The chain recombines TRBV5-4 with TRBJ1-1; 7 positions agree with TRBD1. The CDR3 sequence is 15 residues long. Trimming at V came to 7 bases and at J to 5 bases, leaving 14 bases not matched to a gene. Germline lookup yields CDR1 SGHNT and CDR2 YYREEE (reference sequence). The CDR3 DNA sequence: TGTGCCAGCGGAAAGAGGGGGCGTCTTGGAACTGAAGCTTTCTTT. This gives the protein CASGKRGRLGTEAFF.

In its sample, this clonotype was seen many times. The rearrangement uses TRBV15 and TRBJ2-1; D ambiguous. The germline V gene encodes CDR1 LNHNV and CDR2 YYDKDF (reference sequence). This CDR3 region has 12 residues. The germline V and J ends were trimmed by 0 bases and 10 bases, with 7 bases remaining between them. The CDR3 reads CATSRDEGEQFF. The CDR3 coding sequence is TGTGCCACCAGCAGAGATGAAGGGGAGCAGTTCTTC.

This clonotype has a count of ten or more. The chain combines TRBV12-3 or TRBV12-4 with TRBJ1-6; 8 bases are shared with TRBD1. The CDR3 contains 15 residues. Trimming took 5 bases from V and 7 from J; bases not matched to a gene: 7. DNA of the CDR3: TGTGCCAGCAGTCGCGACAGGGGAGGCAATTCACCCCTCCACTTT. Protein sequence: CASSRDRGGNSPLHF.

A few counts support this clonotype. The genes are TRBV6-2 or TRBV6-3 and TRBJ2-6; 8 nucleotides align to TRBD1. The CDR3 is made up of 20 amino acids. The V and J ends lost 0 bases and 6 bases, in that order; junction bases with no gene match: 16. Germline V gene sequence: CDR1 MNHEY, CDR2 SVGEGT. The CDR3 spells CASSYSKAGGPFREANVLTF. The CDR3 DNA reads TGTGCCAGCAGTTACTCGAAGGCAGGGGGCCCTTTCCGAGAGGCCAACGTCCTGACTTTC.

As regards this clonotype: A much larger clone differs from this one at a single base, so this may be a read error. J is TRBJ1-2 and V is TRBV5-8, with a possible D match to TRBD1 (5 bases). Per the germline V gene, CDR1 is SGHTS and CDR2 is YDEGEE. The CDR3 extends over 15 amino acids. With 4 bases removed from V and 9 bases from J, the gap between germline ends came to 22 bases. The CDR3 region is CASSHPTGTPYSYTF. The CDR3 DNA follows: TGTGCCAGCAGCCACCCCACCGGGACGCCTTATAGCTACACCTTC.

This clonotype occurred a few times. The rearrangement links TRBV10-2 to TRBJ2-3; 14 bases line up with TRBD2. From germline, CDR1 is WSHSY and CDR2 SAAADI. Germline trimming cut 2 bases from V and 10 bases from J; bases unmatched to any gene: 11. CDR3 length: 17 amino acids. The CDR3 DNA follows: TGCGCCAGCAGTGAGAGACTAGCGGGGGGGCCTACCAATGCGCAGTATTTT. Translated: CASSERLAGGPTNAQYF.

This clonotype was seen many times. The rearrangement joins TRBV6-1 to TRBJ2-1, with 8 positions matching TRBD2. CDR3 length equals 16 residues. Germline V CDR1 and CDR2: MNHNS, SASEGT. V gave up 6 bases and J gave up 4 bases; unmatched junction bases: 11. The CDR3 nucleotides read TGTGCCAGCAGCCTGGCCATAGCGGGGCCATACAATGAGCAGTTCTTC. This sequence encodes CASSLAIAGPYNEQFF.

V is TRBV12-3 or TRBV12-4 and J is TRBJ1-6, with D possibly matching TRBD1 (5 bases). The CDR3 spans 17 residues. V was pared by 6 bases and J by 9 bases, with 24 bases between. The CDR3 nucleotides are TGTGCCAGCAGCCCACCCGCAGGGCGGGGGGTATTTTCACCCCTCCACTTT. Residues: CASSPPAGRGVFSPLHF.

The chain joins TRBV19 to TRBJ1-2; the match to TRBD1 covers 8 bases. The ends lost 5 bases at V and 8 bases at J; junction bases unmatched: 7. The CDR3 covers 13 residues. Germline V lookup: CDR1 LNHDA, CDR2 SQIVND (reference sequence). As DNA, the CDR3 is TGTGCCAGTAGTCCGAGACAGGGGAGCGGCTACACCTTC. Translated: CASSPRQGSGYTF.

This clonotype was seen more than once but under ten times. J is TRBJ1-4 and V is TRBV5-8; D ambiguous. The CDR3 runs 13 residues. Germline V gene sequence: CDR1 SGHTS, CDR2 YDEGEE. Trimming removed 4 bases from V and 8 bases from J, with 12 bases in between. CDR3 protein: CASSAGAVEKLFF. CDR3 nucleotide sequence: TGTGCCAGCAGCGCAGGCGCCGTGGAAAAACTGTTTTTT.

This clonotype was observed a handful of times. Possible read error: a much larger clone is one base away. The chain links TRBV2 to TRBJ2-7, with 7 bases that match TRBD1. The junction had 5 bases not matched to a gene; V was cut back by 8 bases and J by 1 base. The germline V gene has CDR1 SNHLY and CDR2 FYNNEI. CDR3 length: 13 residues. For the CDR3, the DNA is TGTGCCAGCCGACAGACAGGGTCCTACGAGCAGTACTTC. This codes for CASRQTGSYEQYF.

This clonotype was observed many times. The chain employs TRBV7-9 and TRBJ2-5; 11 bases are a match to TRBD2. This CDR3 is built from 18 residues. Looked up from germline, CDR1 is SEHNR and CDR2 is FQNEAQ (reference sequence). The trim removed 6 bases at V and 2 bases at J, leaving 14 bases unmatched. CDR3 sequence reads: CASSTGASGGISQETQYF. CDR3 nucleotide sequence: TGTGCCAGCAGTACTGGAGCTAGCGGGGGGATTAGTCAAGAGACCCAGTACTTC.

This clonotype was observed a few times. The chain has TRBV7-9 and TRBJ2-1; D might be TRBD1 (7 bases). V gave up 1 base and J gave up 2 bases, with 12 bases separating them. CDR1 and CDR2 (germline): SEHNR, FQNEAQ (reference sequence). The CDR3 is 16 residues long. The CDR3 DNA sequence: TGTGCCAGCAGCTTAGGCGGGGACAGCCCCTACAATGAGCAGTTCTTC. Residues: CASSLGGDSPYNEQFF.

This clonotype was detected ten times or more. The gene calls are TRBV30 and TRBJ2-7; no clear D gene. Germline loops: CDR1 GTSNPN, CDR2 SVGIG (reference sequence). V was shortened by 0 bases and J by 7 bases, with 13 bases between the two germline ends. The CDR3 is 13 residues long. CDR3 in DNA: TGTGCCTGGAGTGTACTGGGCGTGGGGGAGCAGTACTTC. Its protein product is CAWSVLGVGEQYF.

As regards this clonotype: With a much larger clone just one base away, this may be a read error. The rearrangement links TRBV12-5 to TRBJ2-2, with D tentatively TRBD2 (6 bases). This CDR3 has 17 residues. V was clipped by 2 bases and J by 6 bases, with 19 bases between them. Germline V lookup: CDR1 LGHNT, CDR2 FRNRAP. DNA for the CDR3: TGTGCTAGTGGTTTGCATGCGGGACCCCGGAGATCCGGGGAGCTGTTTTTT. Residues: CASGLHAGPRRSGELFF.

This clonotype was picked up many times. The rearrangement uses TRBV10-3 and TRBJ1-5; D not certain. The CDR3 consists of 14 residues. V lost 3 bases to trimming and J lost 3 bases, with 9 bases between them. Per germline, CDR1 ENHRY and CDR2 SYGVKD. The CDR3 DNA sequence: TGTGCCATCAGTGATGACGGAATCAATCAGCCCCAGCATTTT. Its translation: CAISDDGINQPQHF.

This clonotype was seen only a few times. The chain uses TRBV7-9 and TRBJ1-2; D possibly corresponds to TRBD1 (5 bases). V was cut by 1 base and J by 7 bases, with 16 bases left in between. The germline CDR1 and CDR2 sequences are SEHNR and FQNEAQ (reference sequence). The CDR3 extends over 15 amino acids. CDR3 amino acids: CASSLGQIGLSGYTF. The CDR3 bases are TGTGCCAGCAGCTTAGGACAGATCGGCCTATCTGGCTACACCTTC. Full variable domain (remainder filled in from reference TRBV7-9 and TRBJ1-2): DTGVSQNPRHKITKRGQNVTFRCDPISEHNRLYWYRQTLGQGPEFLTYFQNEAQLEKSRLLSDRFSAERPKGSFSTLEIQRTEQGDSAMYLCASSLGQIGLSGYTFGSGTRLTVV.